This record covers a single TCR beta chain. V lost 3 bases to trimming and J lost 4 bases, with 15 bases between them. From germline, CDR1 is SGDLS and CDR2 YYNGEE. The CDR3 extends over 15 amino acids. Clones were read by immunoSEQ multiplex PCR, and TCRdb kept only the in-frame ones, dropping some. This table holds fewer than 75,000 clones, approximately 87% found once. This sample is part of a study of blood T cell repertoires in COVID-19. Study-wide context: From the United States, Italy and Spain came samples of acute and convalescent COVID-19.

The rearrangement joins TRBV9 to TRBJ2-3, with D maybe TRBD1 (6 bases). The sequenced sample consisted of peripheral blood. The clonotype comes from a man in his sixties with active or convalescent COVID-19. The CDR3 DNA sequence: TGTGCCAGCAGCGCAGGGGTGGGGTTCCCAGATACGCAGTATTTT. Translated, it gives CASSAGVGFPDTQYF.